The 14 T cell receptor beta chains given below trace back to one sample, sequenced in a study of PD-L1 blockade in urothelial cancer. The data were produced by immunoSEQ multiplex PCR, yet TCRdb's version contains in-frame clones alone and is incomplete. Of tens of thousands of clones listed, approximately 80% are singletons. This sample comprised PBMCs, obtained around atezolizumab (anti-PD-L1) treatment. These TCRs come from a man between 70 and 80 years old with urothelial cancer.

The J gene is TRBJ1-1, the V gene TRBV27; TRBD1 matches 7 bases. The CDR3 consists of 13 residues. Germline lookup yields CDR1 MNHEY and CDR2 SMNVEV (reference sequence). J lost 6 bases, V lost 2 bases, and 3 bases had no gene match. The CDR3 here is CASSLNRGSEAFF. CDR3 DNA sequence: TGTGCCAGCAGTTTAAACAGGGGCTCTGAAGCTTTCTTT.

This chain links TRBV19 with TRBJ1-1; D uncertain. The V gene's germline CDR1 is LNHDA and CDR2 SQIVND (reference sequence). Trimming shortened V by 3 bases and J by 3 bases, and 11 bases separated the two germline ends. This CDR3 is built from 14 residues. The CDR3 DNA sequence: TGTGCCAGTAGTATGGGTCTGGGCGACACTGAAGCTTTCTTT. It specifies CASSMGLGDTEAFF.

V and J are TRBV5-4 and TRBJ1-2; 10 bases align to TRBD1. The CDR3 contains 13 residues. The junction had 7 bases not matched to a gene; V was cut back by 6 bases and J by 8 bases. CDR1 and CDR2 (germline): SGHNT, YYREEE (reference sequence). The CDR3 here is CASTFRTGGGYTF. The DNA for the CDR3 is TGTGCCAGCACCTTCCGGACAGGGGGAGGCTACACCTTC.

This rearrangement joins TRBV14 to TRBJ1-2; no clear D gene. Trimming took off 3 bases at V and 1 base at J, with 9 bases between the two ends. Germline lookup yields CDR1 SGHDN and CDR2 FVKESK. The CDR3 extends over 14 amino acids. The CDR3 region has the DNA TGTGCCAGCAGCCAGCAAACAGTTAACTATGGCTACACCTTC. It specifies CASSQQTVNYGYTF.

This CDR3 reads CASSPGGPGSYEQYF. The CDR3 nucleotides are TGCGCCAGCAGCCCGGGGGGCCCCGGCTCCTACGAGCAGTACTTC. The rearrangement links TRBV5-1 to TRBJ2-7, with a weak D call TRBD2 (7 bases). V shed 4 bases and J shed 0 bases, with 14 bases lying between them. Per the germline V gene, CDR1 is SGHRS and CDR2 is YFSETQ. CDR3 size: 15 residues.

The gene calls are TRBV28 and TRBJ1-5; 8 positions match TRBD1. The junction had 2 bases not matched to a gene; V was cut back by 4 bases and J by 3 bases. The CDR3 is 14 amino acids. Germline V gene lookup returns CDR1 MDHEN and CDR2 SYDVKM. The CDR3: CASSSGGDNQPQHF. The CDR3 nucleotides are TGTGCCAGCAGTTCAGGGGGCGACAATCAGCCCCAGCATTTT.

The J gene is TRBJ1-1, the V gene TRBV9, with 8 bases lining up with TRBD1. The CDR3 loop spans 13 amino acids. CDR1 and CDR2 (germline): SGDLS, YYNGEE. The V and J ends lost 5 bases and 6 bases, in that order; junction bases with no gene match: 6. The CDR3 sequence: CASSQGAVAEAFF. The CDR3 DNA sequence: TGTGCCAGCAGTCAGGGGGCTGTCGCTGAAGCTTTCTTT.

The J gene is TRBJ1-1, the V gene TRBV30; D gene uncertain. V was cut by 4 bases and J by 0 bases, with 9 bases left in between. The CDR3 is made up of 13 amino acids. CDR1 GTSNPN and CDR2 SVGIG come from the germline V gene (reference sequence). CDR3 loop: CAWTEQMNTEAFF. As DNA, the CDR3 is TGTGCCTGGACCGAACAGATGAACACTGAAGCTTTCTTT.

The chain combines TRBV6-5 with TRBJ2-7, with D tentatively TRBD1 (6 bases). There are 13 residues in the CDR3. Trimming shortened V by 6 bases and J by 7 bases, and 16 bases separated the two germline ends. Germline lookup yields CDR1 MNHEY and CDR2 SVGAGI. The chain's CDR3 is CASRATGTREQYF. CDR3 coding DNA: TGTGCCAGCAGAGCTACAGGGACGAGGGAGCAGTACTTC.

J is TRBJ1-1 and V is TRBV5-1, with TRBD1 matching 7 bases. The CDR3 runs 14 residues. The germline CDR1 and CDR2 sequences are SGHRS and YFSETQ. Trimming cost V 1 base and J 5 bases; bases outside gene matches: 5. The CDR3 sequence is CASSLHRGGTEAFF. The CDR3 DNA is TGCGCCAGCAGCTTGCACAGGGGAGGAACTGAAGCTTTCTTT.

This clone came up once. CDR3: CASSILLGRGETQYF. In DNA form, the CDR3 reads TGTGCCAGTAGTATTCTATTGGGCAGAGGGGAGACCCAGTACTTC. The chain links TRBV19 to TRBJ2-5, with a tentative D call TRBD2 (5 bases). The CDR3 loop spans 15 amino acids. The germline V and J ends were trimmed by 3 bases and 5 bases, with 16 bases remaining between them. Per germline, CDR1 LNHDA and CDR2 SQIVND (reference sequence).

The chain has TRBV19 and TRBJ1-2, with a possible D match to TRBD1 (6 bases). V lost 5 bases to trimming and J lost 7 bases, with 11 bases between them. There are 12 residues in the CDR3. Germline V CDR1 and CDR2: LNHDA, SQIVND (reference sequence). The CDR3 loop is CASSARTVGYTF. In DNA, the CDR3 is TGTGCCAGTAGTGCCCGGACAGTTGGCTACACCTTC.

This chain joins TRBV28 and TRBJ1-3, with D unclear. The length of the CDR3 is 16 residues. The V end was cut by 6 bases, the J end by 0 bases, with 15 bases between. CDR1 is MDHEN and CDR2 is SYDVKM in the germline V gene. CDR3 in amino acids: CASREDSEHSGNTIYF. The DNA of the CDR3 is TGTGCCAGCAGGGAAGATTCGGAGCACTCTGGAAACACCATATATTTT. The full variable domain, its missing parts supplied by reference TRBV28 and TRBJ1-3, is DVKVTQSSRYLVKRTGEKVFLECVQDMDHENMFWYRQDPGLGLRLIYFSYDVKMKEKGDIPEGYSVSREKKERFSLILESASTNQTSMYLCASREDSEHSGNTIYFGEGSWLTVV.

The rearrangement joins TRBV15 to TRBJ2-5; 10 nucleotides match TRBD2. Germline loops: CDR1 LNHNV, CDR2 YYDKDF (reference sequence). After removal of 0 bases from V and 6 bases from J, the junction contained 10 bases not matched to a gene. The CDR3 spans 17 residues. The CDR3 DNA reads as TGTGCCACCAGCAGAGACGCAGCGGGAGGGCCATTACAGACCCAGTACTTC. Amino acids: CATSRDAAGGPLQTQYF.